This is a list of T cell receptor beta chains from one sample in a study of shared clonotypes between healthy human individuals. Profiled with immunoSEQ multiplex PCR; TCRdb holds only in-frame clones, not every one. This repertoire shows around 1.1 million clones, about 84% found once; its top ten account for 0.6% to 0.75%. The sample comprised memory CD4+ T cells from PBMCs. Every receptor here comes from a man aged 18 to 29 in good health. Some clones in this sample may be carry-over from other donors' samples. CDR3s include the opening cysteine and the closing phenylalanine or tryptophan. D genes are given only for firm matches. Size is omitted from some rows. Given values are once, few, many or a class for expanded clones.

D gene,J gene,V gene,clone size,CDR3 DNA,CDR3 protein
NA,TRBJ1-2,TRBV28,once,TGTGCCAGCACGGCTTTGGAGGCTTATGGCTACACCTTC,CASTALEAYGYTF
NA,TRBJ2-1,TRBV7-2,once,TGTGCCAGCAGAACCCGGGGGGAGCAGTTCTTC,CASRTRGEQFF
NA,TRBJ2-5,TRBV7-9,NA,TGTGCCAGCAGCTTCGGACGAGAGACCCAGTACTTC,CASSFGRETQYF
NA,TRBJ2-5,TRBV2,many,TGTGCCAGCAGTGCGTACCAAGAGACCCAGTACTTC,CASSAYQETQYF
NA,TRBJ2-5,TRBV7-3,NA,TGTGCCAGCAGCTCATCTGGTGGTGGGACCCAGTACTTC,CASSSSGGGTQYF
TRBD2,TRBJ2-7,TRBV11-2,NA,TGTGCCAGCAGCTTAGTCGGGCTAGCGGGAGACGAGCAGTACTTC,CASSLVGLAGDEQYF
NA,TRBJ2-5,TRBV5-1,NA,TGCGCCAGCAGCAGGGGTTCTTGGGGGCAAGAGACCCAGTACTTC,CASSRGSWGQETQYF
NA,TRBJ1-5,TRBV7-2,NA,TGTGCCAGCAGCCCAGAGGGGGGCAATCAGCCCCAGCATTTT,CASSPEGGNQPQHF
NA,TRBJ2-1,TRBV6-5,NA,TGTGCCAGCAGCCCCCAGGCGGCCTCCTACAATGAGCAGTTCTTC,CASSPQAASYNEQFF
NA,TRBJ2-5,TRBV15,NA,TGTGCCACCAGCAGCAAGGCCGGCCCAGAGACCCAGTACTTC,CATSSKAGPETQYF
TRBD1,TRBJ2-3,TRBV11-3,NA,TGTGCCAGCAGCTACGGACAGGGAGGAGGTACGCAGTATTTT,CASSYGQGGGTQYF
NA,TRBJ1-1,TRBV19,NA,TGTGCCAGTAGTCCCCGACAGAACACTGAAGCTTTCTTT,CASSPRQNTEAFF
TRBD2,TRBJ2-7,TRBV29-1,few,TGCAGCGCTACTACGGCGGGAGACGAGCAGTACTTC,CSATTAGDEQYF
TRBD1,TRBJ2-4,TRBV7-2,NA,TGTGCCAGCAGCTTTCTAGGGACAGGCGAAAACATTCAGTACTTC,CASSFLGTGENIQYF
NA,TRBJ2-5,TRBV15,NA,TGTGCCACCAGCAGAGGGTCGGGAGAGGGGGAGACCCAGTACTTC,CATSRGSGEGETQYF
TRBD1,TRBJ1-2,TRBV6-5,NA,TGTGCCAGCAGTCGGGACAGTACGACTAACTATGGCTACACCTTC,CASSRDSTTNYGYTF
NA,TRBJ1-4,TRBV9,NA,TGTGCCAGCGCTCCCTCGCCCGGGATCGAAAAACTGTTTTTT,CASAPSPGIEKLFF
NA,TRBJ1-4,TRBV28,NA,TGTGCCAGCAGTTCCTACAGGGTATCTGAAAAACTGTTTTTT,CASSSYRVSEKLFF
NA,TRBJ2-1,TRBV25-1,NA,TGTGCCAGCAGTGGAGGAGTTGCTGAGCAGTTCTTC,CASSGGVAEQFF
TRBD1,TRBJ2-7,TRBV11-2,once,TGTGCCAGCAGCGAGACAGGGTACGAGCAGTACTTC,CASSETGYEQYF
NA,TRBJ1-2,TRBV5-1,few,TGCGCCAGCAGCTTGGCTGCAAACTATGGCTACACCTTC,CASSLAANYGYTF
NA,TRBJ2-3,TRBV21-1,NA,TGTGCCAGCAGCCGATGGACAGGGAAGACAGATACGCAGTATTTT,CASSRWTGKTDTQYF
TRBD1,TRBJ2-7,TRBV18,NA,TGTGCCAGCTCCCAGGGGGCGACCTCCTACGAGCAGTACTTC,CASSQGATSYEQYF
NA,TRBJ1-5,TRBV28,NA,TGTGCCAGCGCTGGTTTAGGGACAAATCAGCCCCAGCATTTT,CASAGLGTNQPQHF
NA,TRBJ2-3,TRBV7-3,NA,TGTGCCAGCAGCGCCGGGACCACAGATACGCAGTATTTT,CASSAGTTDTQYF
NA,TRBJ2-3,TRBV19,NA,TGTGTGGGGGCGGGAGTCGGCACAGATACGCAGTATTTT,CVGAGVGTDTQYF
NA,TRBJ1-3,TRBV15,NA,TGTGCCACCAGCAGAGATAGGCCGGGGGGAAACACCATATATTTT,CATSRDRPGGNTIYF
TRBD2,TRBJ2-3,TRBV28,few,TGTGCCAGCATAGCTAGCGGGAGCGGCACAGATACGCAGTATTTT,CASIASGSGTDTQYF
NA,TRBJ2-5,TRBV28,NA,TGTGCCAGCAGTTTTCAGAGTAAGCGAGAGACCCAGTACTTC,CASSFQSKRETQYF
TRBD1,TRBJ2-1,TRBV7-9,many,TGTGCCAGCAGCTTAGCGGGACAGGGAGTATACAATGAGCAGTTCTTC,CASSLAGQGVYNEQFF
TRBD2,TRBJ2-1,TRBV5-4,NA,TGTGCCAGCAGGGGCGGGACTAGCGGGAGTTTCCGCGAGCAGTTCTTC,CASRGGTSGSFREQFF
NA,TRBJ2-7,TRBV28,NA,TGTGCCAGCAGTTTATTCGGAGCCGGCGAGCAGTACTTC,CASSLFGAGEQYF
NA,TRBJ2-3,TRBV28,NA,TGTGCCAGCAGTGAGGGGGGGACTAGCACAGATACGCAGTATTTT,CASSEGGTSTDTQYF
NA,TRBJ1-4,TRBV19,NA,TGTGCCAGTAGTATAGAAGTTGAACAGGGCCCGGTTTCAGGTGGAGAAAAACTGTTTTTT,CASSIEVEQGPVSGGEKLFF
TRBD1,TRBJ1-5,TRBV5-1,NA,TGCGCCAGCAGCCGGACAGGGGAAAATCAGCCCCAGCATTTT,CASSRTGENQPQHF
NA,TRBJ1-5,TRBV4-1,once,TGCGCCAGCAGCCACGATAGGGGGATCGGGGAGCCCCAGCATTTT,CASSHDRGIGEPQHF
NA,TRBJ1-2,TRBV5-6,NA,TGTGCCAGCAGCTGGAGGTACGCCGGCTACACCTTC,CASSWRYAGYTF
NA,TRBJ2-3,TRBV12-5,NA,TGTGCTAGTGGTTCGAACACAGATACGCAGTATTTT,CASGSNTDTQYF
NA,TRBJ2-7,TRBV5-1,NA,TGCGCCAGCAGCTGGACCTCCGAGACGTACGAGCAGTACTTC,CASSWTSETYEQYF
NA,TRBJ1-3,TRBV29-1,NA,TGCAGCGTTGCGATCGGGGGCAGAGGGGACACCATATATTTT,CSVAIGGRGDTIYF
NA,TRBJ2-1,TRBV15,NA,TGTGCCACCAGCAGAGATTGGGGGAGCTCCTACAATGAGCAGTTCTTC,CATSRDWGSSYNEQFF
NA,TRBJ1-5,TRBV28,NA,TGTGCCAGCAGTTTACCCCAATGGGGGGAGCCCCAGCATTTT,CASSLPQWGEPQHF
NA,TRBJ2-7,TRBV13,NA,TGTGCCAGCAGCGCCCACAGCTACGAGCAGTACTTC,CASSAHSYEQYF
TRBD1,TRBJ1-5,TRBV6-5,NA,TGTGCCAGCAGTCCTGACAGGGAGGCCCTCCGCCAGCATTTT,CASSPDREALRQHF
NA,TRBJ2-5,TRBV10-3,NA,TGTGCCATCAGTGAGTCGTTCAGTCAAGAGACCCAGTACTTC,CAISESFSQETQYF
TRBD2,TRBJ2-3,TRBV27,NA,TGTGCCAGCAGTCGACCGACTAGCAAGCAGTATTTT,CASSRPTSKQYF
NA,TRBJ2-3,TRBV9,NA,TGTGCCAGCAGCCCAGGACAGCCTAGCACAGATACGCAGTATTTT,CASSPGQPSTDTQYF
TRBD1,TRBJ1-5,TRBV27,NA,TGTGCCAGCAGACCGGGACAGGGAATGGTGCATCAGCCCCAGCATTTT,CASRPGQGMVHQPQHF
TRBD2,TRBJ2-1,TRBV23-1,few,TGCGCCGGAATAGCCATTAGCGGGATCCTAGGCGCTGAGCAGTTCTTC,CAGIAISGILGAEQFF
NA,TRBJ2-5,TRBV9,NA,TGTGCCAGCAGCGCCGGGACTTTCCAAGAGACCCAGTACTTC,CASSAGTFQETQYF
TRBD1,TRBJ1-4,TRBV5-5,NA,TGTGCCAGCAGGAGATTAGAGGGGGCGCAGAGTGAAAAACTGTTTTTT,CASRRLEGAQSEKLFF
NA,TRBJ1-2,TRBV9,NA,TGTGCCAGCAGCCCAAGGGTAGGCTATGGCTACACCTTC,CASSPRVGYGYTF
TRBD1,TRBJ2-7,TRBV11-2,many,TGTGCCAGCAGCTCAACGGGACAGGCGATCGAGCAGTACTTC,CASSSTGQAIEQYF
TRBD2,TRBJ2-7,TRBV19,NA,TGTGCCAGTAGTCCCCCGAGGACTAGCGGCTACGAGCAGTACTTC,CASSPPRTSGYEQYF